This entry describes one TCR beta chain. Its antigen is still unknown. V was clipped by 7 bases and J by 11 bases, with 12 bases between them. The CDR3 sequence is 11 residues long. Looked up from germline, CDR1 is GTSNPN and CDR2 is SVGIG (reference sequence). For TCR beta, libraries came from iRepertoire HTBI primers and Arm-PCR of CDR3 regions. One entry per CDR3 protein, called by TCRdb with MiXCR from the multiplex PCR reads. The sample comprises 360,000 or so distinct CDR3 sequences, under 20% of which are singletons, and 20% rests with the top ten. Time point in this sample: newly diagnosed GD, antithyroid drugs for less than 3 months. The TCR library used RNA extracted from PBMCs. This sample is drawn from a study of regulatory T cells in long-lasting Graves disease. Study-wide points: Those with persistent disease had in common more public clonotypes (about 3,000) than new patients (approximately 970).

Another study also made use of these data, one on T cells in Graves' hyperthyroidism and ophthalmopathy. That publication notes: If no ophthalmopathy progression occurred within 18 months, Graves' hyperthyroidism was stable. Blood also held most thyroid clonotypes expanded beyond 0.001.

The sequence came from a woman aged 18-30 years with Graves disease. The V call is TRBV30, the J call TRBJ1-6, with a weak D call TRBD1 (5 bases). Source: peripheral blood mononuclear cells (PBMCs), taken at new diagnosis, from a patient treated with antithyroid drugs. CDR3 sequence reads: CASGGLTPLHF. CDR3 in DNA: TGTGCCTCCGGGGGGTTAACACCCCTCCACTTT.